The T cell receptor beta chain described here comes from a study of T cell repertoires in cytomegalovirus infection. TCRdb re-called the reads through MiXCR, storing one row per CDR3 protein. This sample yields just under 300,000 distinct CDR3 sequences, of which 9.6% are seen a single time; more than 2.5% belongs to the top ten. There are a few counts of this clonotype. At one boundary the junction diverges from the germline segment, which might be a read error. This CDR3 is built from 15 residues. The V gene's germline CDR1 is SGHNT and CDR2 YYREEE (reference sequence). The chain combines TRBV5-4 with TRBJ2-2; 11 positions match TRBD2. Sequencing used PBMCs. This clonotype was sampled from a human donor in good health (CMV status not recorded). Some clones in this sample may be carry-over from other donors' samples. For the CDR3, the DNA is TGTGCCAGCAGCTTCACTAGCGGGGGTCCCGGAGAGCTGTTTTTT. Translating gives CASSFTSGGPGELFF.